This TCR beta chain stems from a study of CXCR3-negative and CXCR3-positive naive CD8 T cells. General study results and limits: CXCR3-negative and CXCR3-positive naive cells shared comparable TRBV-TRBJ usage, but memory cells did not. CXCR3-positive naive cells carried more hydrophobic TRB CDR3s than CXCR3-negative naive cells did. Cryopreserved PBMCs had partly decreased CXCR3 expression; fresh PBMCs were used in most assays. For memory CD8+ cells diversity was much lower, but both naive subsets had comparably high diversity.

The libraries of TRB cDNA were prepared using 5' RACE with UMI labels. TCRdb re-called the 5' RACE reads; every CDR3 protein appears as one record, without DNA. The sample totals under 7,500 distinct CDR3 sequences; its top ten clones hold around 1.5%. Regarding this clonotype: Its antigen is unknown.

Germline V gene lookup returns CDR1 LGHNA and CDR2 YNFKEQ. The CDR3 contains 12 residues. The sequencing sample was made of naive CXCR3+ CD8+ T cells from blood. Stated subset: CD45RO-CCR7+CD27+CD95- naive CD8+ T cells expressing CXCR3 (TNR3+). The sequence was obtained from a human donor in good health. Some clones in this sample may be carry-over from other donors' samples. The rearrangement links TRBV4-2 to TRBJ2-1. This CDR3 is CASSGIYNEQFF.